These 18 T cell receptor beta chains were sequenced from one sample in a study of cytomegalovirus exposure and HLA in healthy donors. PCR employed 60 Vbeta and 13 Jbeta primers. The method was immunoSEQ multiplex PCR; TCRdb's version includes in-frame clones alone and lacks a portion of them. Of under 120,000 clones detected, 65% to 80% appear once; the ten largest clones hold more than 3%. The specimen sequenced was PBMCs. These receptors were collected from a middle-aged woman in good health and CMV-seronegative.

In this sample, this clone turned up a few times. An end of the junction does not agree with germline; a read error may underlie this. This chain links TRBV7-9 with TRBJ2-3; 7 bases are a match to TRBD2. The CDR3 is 15 residues long. Germline V gives CDR1 SEHNR, CDR2 FQNEAQ (reference sequence). In DNA, the CDR3 is TGTTCCAGCAGCCAGACTAGCTCTAGCACAGATACGCAGTATTTT. This translates into CSSSQTSSSTDTQYF.

Comment on this clone: Other DNA sequences in the same sample also yield this CDR3. This chain connects TRBV5-1 to TRBJ2-3, with D possibly TRBD2 on 5 matching bases. V was cut by 2 bases and J by 2 bases, with 9 bases left in between. Germline assignment: CDR1 SGHRS and CDR2 YFSETQ. The CDR3 is 14 residues long. CDR3 nucleotide sequence: TGCGCCAGCAGCTTCAGCGGATCCACAGATACGCAGTATTTT. Translated: CASSFSGSTDTQYF.

This sequence joins TRBV28 and TRBJ2-5; 10 nucleotides align to TRBD2. Germline V CDR1 and CDR2: MDHEN, SYDVKM. The CDR3 totals 15 residues. With 5 bases clipped from V and 5 bases from J, the junction kept 8 bases outside the gene matches. In DNA, the CDR3 is TGTGCCAGCAGTCTAGCGGGGGCCGGGGTGGAGACCCAGTACTTC. Amino acids: CASSLAGAGVETQYF.

V and J are TRBV19 and TRBJ2-1, with 10 bases aligning to TRBD2. The CDR3 length is 15 residues. CDR1 and CDR2 from the germline V gene are LNHDA and SQIVND (reference sequence). V gave up 6 bases and J gave up 6 bases; unmatched junction bases: 8. CDR3 amino acids: CASRPSGSKVNEQFF. The CDR3 DNA sequence: TGTGCCAGTAGACCTAGCGGGAGTAAAGTCAATGAGCAGTTCTTC.

The chain combines TRBV4-1 with TRBJ2-2; 8 nucleotides agree with TRBD1. V gave up 3 bases and J gave up 5 bases; unmatched junction bases: 5. This CDR3 is 15 amino acids long. From germline, CDR1 is MGHRA and CDR2 YSYEKL. CDR3 nucleotide sequence: TGCGCCAGCAGCCACCCGGACAGGGTAACCGGGGAGCTGTTTTTT. Its protein is CASSHPDRVTGELFF.

The J gene is TRBJ1-1, the V gene TRBV6-1; D not certain. The V end was cut by 8 bases, the J end by 0 bases, with 10 bases between. Germline V gene lookup returns CDR1 MNHNS and CDR2 SASEGT. This CDR3 has 13 residues. The CDR3 loop is CASSSYVNTEAFF. The DNA for the CDR3 is TGTGCCAGCTCTTCTTATGTGAACACTGAAGCTTTCTTT.

This clone was observed once. V gene TRBV6-5 combines with J gene TRBJ2-5, with D perhaps matching TRBD2 (6 bases). V lost 5 bases to trimming and J lost 6 bases, with 19 bases between them. Germline values: CDR1 MNHEY, CDR2 SVGAGI. This CDR3 is built from 15 residues. This CDR3 reads CASSREGLGGKTQYF. The CDR3 DNA follows: TGTGCCAGCAGTCGAGAGGGACTCGGCGGAAAGACCCAGTACTTC.

This chain connects TRBV7-9 to TRBJ2-1; 10 bases are shared with TRBD2. V gave up 5 bases and J gave up 5 bases; unmatched junction bases: 9. CDR1 is SEHNR and CDR2 is FQNEAQ in the germline V gene (reference sequence). This CDR3 is 16 amino acids long. The CDR3 DNA reads TGTGCCAGCAGCCCACGAGGGCTAGCGGGGGACAATGAGCAGTTCTTC. Amino acids: CASSPRGLAGDNEQFF.

The chain uses TRBV5-1 and TRBJ2-5; 11 positions match TRBD2. The ends lost 6 bases at V and 5 bases at J; junction bases unmatched: 9. CDR1 SGHRS and CDR2 YFSETQ come from the germline V gene. The CDR3 covers 15 residues. The CDR3 sequence: CASTSGTSGGETQYF. Written as DNA, the CDR3 is TGCGCCAGCACCTCCGGGACTAGCGGTGGGGAGACCCAGTACTTC.

V and J are TRBV7-2 and TRBJ2-2; 7 bases are shared with TRBD1. Trimming cost V 1 base and J 7 bases; bases outside gene matches: 15. The CDR3 contains 18 residues. Germline lookup yields CDR1 SGHTA and CDR2 FQGNSA. The CDR3 protein is CASSLEGAGQGVGGELFF. The CDR3 bases are TGTGCCAGCAGCTTAGAGGGGGCCGGGCAGGGCGTCGGCGGGGAGCTGTTTTTT.

V and J are TRBV28 and TRBJ2-1; a weak D match, TRBD1 (6 bases). The CDR3 covers 17 residues. Trimming stripped 3 bases from V and 1 base from J, with 16 bases between. Germline V gene sequence: CDR1 MDHEN, CDR2 SYDVKM. CDR3 DNA: TGTGCCAGCAGTTTCTGGGGGAAGGGGGTATCCTACAATGAGCAGTTCTTC. Encoded protein: CASSFWGKGVSYNEQFF.

The chain carries TRBV28 and TRBJ1-2; 9 bases match TRBD1. This CDR3 spans 13 amino acids. Losses at the gene ends were 8 bases for V and 8 bases for J; bases not matched to a gene: 9. Germline lookup yields CDR1 MDHEN and CDR2 SYDVKM. In DNA, the CDR3 is TGTGCCAGCCTTTCCCGGGACAGGGTCGGCTACACCTTC. Encoded protein: CASLSRDRVGYTF.

The chain has TRBV5-4 and TRBJ2-5, with 9 bases fitting TRBD2. V lost 8 bases to trimming and J lost 0 bases; unmatched junction nucleotides: 8. This CDR3 has 15 amino acids. Germline-derived CDR1 and CDR2 are SGHNT and YYREEE (reference sequence). CDR3 in DNA: TGTGCCAGTAGCAAGGGCGGGGGGGACCAAGAGACCCAGTACTTC. The encoded protein is CASSKGGGDQETQYF.

The chain joins TRBV6-5 to TRBJ1-5; TRBD1 aligns across 8 bases. This CDR3 is 15 amino acids long. The germline V gene has CDR1 MNHEY and CDR2 SVGAGI. The V gene end was trimmed by 6 bases and the J gene end by 2 bases; junction bases not matched to a gene: 6. CDR3 sequence: CASRLQGDGNQPQHF. CDR3 nucleotide sequence: TGTGCCAGCAGACTACAGGGGGATGGCAATCAGCCCCAGCATTTT.

This clone appeared a few times. The chain employs TRBV13 and TRBJ1-2; unclear D gene. V was cut by 2 bases and J by 7 bases, with 17 bases left in between. CDR3 length: 15 amino acids. Germline assignment: CDR1 PRHDT and CDR2 FYEKMQ (reference sequence). Here the CDR3 DNA reads TGTGCCAGCAGCTTACGGGCCTGGGAGGGCGGTGGCTACACCTTC. Residues: CASSLRAWEGGGYTF.

This clone was detected a few times. This sequence joins TRBV4-1 and TRBJ2-7, with a weak D call TRBD1 (6 bases). CDR3 length: 15 amino acids. Germline loops: CDR1 MGHRA, CDR2 YSYEKL. The V end lost 1 base, the J end lost 6 bases, and 16 bases lay between the germline ends. CDR3 bases: TGCGCCAGCAGCCAAGTGCAGGGGATGGTCGGCGAGCAGTACTTC. Translation gives CASSQVQGMVGEQYF.

The V call is TRBV5-6, the J call TRBJ1-2, with D possibly being TRBD1 (5 bases). The V gene lost 4 bases and the J gene lost 5 bases, with 12 bases spanning the gap. Looked up from germline, CDR1 is SGHDT and CDR2 is YYEEEE. The CDR3 sequence is 13 residues long. CDR3 loop: CASSTGTAYGYTF. The CDR3 DNA reads TGTGCCAGCAGCACCGGGACTGCTTATGGCTACACCTTC.

This clone has a handful of counts. The chain uses TRBV6-1 and TRBJ1-2; D is possibly TRBD1 (6 bases). The germline V gene encodes CDR1 MNHNS and CDR2 SASEGT. The CDR3 covers 12 residues. The V gene lost 6 bases and the J gene lost 4 bases, with 9 bases spanning the gap. For the CDR3, the DNA is TGTGCCAGCAGAACAGGGAGCTATGGCTACACCTTC. Its translation is CASRTGSYGYTF.